A single sample gave rise to the 13 T cell receptor beta chains below, sequenced in a study of T cell responses to AZD1222 COVID-19 vaccine. Some clones are missing from TCRdb's copy, which holds only in-frame ones; the method was immunoSEQ multiplex PCR. Here the sample spans about 130,000 clones, 70% to 90% being singletons. Sequencing was performed on peripheral blood, taken on day 0 of AZD1222 vaccination. The source of these receptors is an adult in good health.

In this sample, this clone turned up once. The chain joins TRBV6-6 to TRBJ2-7; 11 bases are a match to TRBD2. The germline gives CDR1 MNHNY, CDR2 SVGAGI (reference sequence). The CDR3 runs to 16 residues. The V gene end was trimmed by 7 bases and the J gene end by 1 base; junction bases not matched to a gene: 9. As DNA, the CDR3 is TGTGCCAGCACCTCCTCACTAGCGGGGGTTTCCTACGAGCAGTACTTC. Protein: CASTSSLAGVSYEQYF.

The genes are TRBV3-1 (or the pseudogene TRBV3-2) and TRBJ2-7; D remains unclear. Germline CDR1 is LGHDT and CDR2 is YNNKEL (reference sequence). With 1 base removed from V and 8 bases from J, the gap between germline ends came to 12 bases. CDR3 length equals 13 residues. The CDR3 DNA reads as TGTGCCAGCAGCCAAGCGGCTAGTTCGCAGCAGTACTTC. It specifies CASSQAASSQQYF.

This chain links TRBV10-3 with TRBJ2-2; 7 bases match TRBD2. The ends lost 10 bases at V and 4 bases at J; junction bases unmatched: 9. Germline assignment: CDR1 ENHRY and CDR2 SYGVKD. CDR3 length: 14 amino acids. In DNA form, the CDR3 reads TGTGCCACCAAAAGCGGGGCTTTCACCGGGGAGCTGTTTTTT. It is translated as CATKSGAFTGELFF.

This clone has only one observation. The chain links TRBV7-3 to TRBJ1-1; D is unresolved. The V and J ends lost 2 bases and 1 base respectively, with 5 bases between them. CDR1 is SGHTA, CDR2 FQGTGA, per germline. CDR3 size: 13 residues. CDR3 region: CASSLGRNTEAFF. The DNA for the CDR3 is TGTGCCAGCAGCTTAGGTAGGAACACTGAAGCTTTCTTT.

The chain links TRBV19 to TRBJ1-1; 8 bases map to TRBD1. The CDR3 length is 17 residues. Per the germline V gene, CDR1 is LNHDA and CDR2 is SQIVND (reference sequence). The ends lost 3 bases at V and 4 bases at J; junction bases unmatched: 13. CDR3 in DNA: TGTGCCAGTAGTATGATGAGAGGCAGGGGGCCTCCCACTGAAGCTTTCTTT. Its protein is CASSMMRGRGPPTEAFF.

This clone was recorded only once. The V and J genes are TRBV15 and TRBJ2-7; no clear D gene. CDR3 length: 14 amino acids. Germline V lookup: CDR1 LNHNV, CDR2 YYDKDF (reference sequence). V was trimmed by 1 base and J by 2 bases, leaving 9 bases between them. The CDR3 here is CATSRGADAYEQYF. CDR3 nucleotides: TGTGCCACCAGCAGAGGTGCCGACGCCTACGAGCAGTACTTC.

This chain uses TRBV30 with TRBJ1-3, with unresolved D. Germline V gives CDR1 GTSNPN, CDR2 SVGIG (reference sequence). Trimming removed 3 bases from V and 11 bases from J, with 14 bases in between. This CDR3 region has 12 residues. The CDR3 region is CAWSIGRVAIYF. The CDR3 DNA sequence: TGTGCCTGGAGCATCGGGCGGGTCGCCATATATTTT.

V usage is TRBV5-1 and J usage is TRBJ2-3, with 9 bases that match TRBD2. CDR3 length: 17 residues. The germline V gene encodes CDR1 SGHRS and CDR2 YFSETQ. Germline trimming cut 0 bases from V and 1 base from J; bases unmatched to any gene: 6. CDR3 nucleotides: TGCGCCAGCAGCTTGGCCTCTGCGGGAGGGGGCACAGATACGCAGTATTTT. Its protein is CASSLASAGGGTDTQYF.

This chain uses TRBV5-6 with TRBJ1-2; weak D call: TRBD1 (5 bases). The CDR3 sequence is 16 residues long. Germline assignment: CDR1 SGHDT and CDR2 YYEEEE. Trimming shortened V by 4 bases and J by 2 bases, and 18 bases separated the two germline ends. The chain's CDR3 is CASSRAAAGQNYGYTF. As DNA, the CDR3 is TGTGCCAGCAGCCGCGCCGCAGCAGGGCAAAACTATGGCTACACCTTC.

This sequence joins TRBV4-2 and TRBJ2-7; 14 bases agree with TRBD2. Germline trimming cut 8 bases from V and 1 base from J; bases unmatched to any gene: 13. The CDR3 loop spans 18 amino acids. The germline gives CDR1 LGHNA, CDR2 YNFKEQ. The CDR3 is CASRRTGTSGSISYEQYF. The CDR3 DNA sequence: TGTGCCAGCCGACGGACCGGGACTAGCGGGAGCATATCCTACGAGCAGTACTTC.

The chain's CDR3 is CASSLVGSGLGDEQFF. DNA of the CDR3: TGTGCCAGCAGCTTAGTAGGAAGTGGGTTGGGGGATGAGCAGTTCTTC. The rearrangement uses TRBV7-6 and TRBJ2-1; D may match TRBD1 or TRBD2 (5 bases each). CDR1 is SGHVS, CDR2 FNYEAQ, per germline. The CDR3 extends over 16 amino acids. The V gene lost 1 base and the J gene lost 8 bases, with 18 bases spanning the gap.

This clone occurred once. The rearrangement links TRBV9 to TRBJ1-2; no reliable D call. This CDR3 has 12 amino acids. Germline lookup yields CDR1 SGDLS and CDR2 YYNGEE. With 7 bases removed from V and 0 bases from J, the gap between germline ends came to 7 bases. The CDR3 nucleotides read TGTGCCAGCGGGTCAGCTAACTATGGCTACACCTTC. The encoded protein is CASGSANYGYTF.

This chain links TRBV27 with TRBJ1-1; D perhaps matches TRBD1 (5 bases). Trimming left V 3 bases short and J 5 bases short, with 10 bases between. The germline CDR1 and CDR2 sequences are MNHEY and SMNVEV (reference sequence). This CDR3 has 13 amino acids. The CDR3 spells CASSFGGETEAFF. The CDR3 DNA follows: TGTGCCAGCAGTTTCGGGGGGGAAACTGAAGCTTTCTTT.